The present T cell receptor (beta chain) was sequenced within a study of blood T cell repertoires in COVID-19. The wider study: Researchers got acute and convalescent COVID-19 samples from the United States, Italy and Spain. T cells, B-cell-depleted T cells, or PBMCs supplied cDNA or gDNA.

Germline V gene data show CDR1 as LNHDA and CDR2 as SQIVND (reference sequence). The CDR3 loop spans 14 amino acids. Trimming shortened V by 4 bases and J by 9 bases, and 16 bases separated the two germline ends. In the authors' methods: Reference gene primer amplification in the assay estimated nucleated cell counts. Produced via immunoSEQ multiplex PCR; TCRdb's table is partial and in-frame only. The D gene and trimming were derived from the DNA, and the V and J assignments and clone size from that table. The table has 95,000 or so clones, over 75% seen once. The sequencing sample was made of peripheral blood. The rearrangement uses TRBV19 and TRBJ1-3, with D perhaps TRBD1 (6 bases). This sequence originates from a man of 80 years or more with active or convalescent COVID-19. The CDR3 DNA reads TGTGCCAGTAGTACCCCCGAGCAGGGGTCCACCATATATTTT. This encodes CASSTPEQGSTIYF. The full variable domain, with the rest looked up from reference TRBV19 and TRBJ1-3, is DGGITQSPKYLFRKEGQNVTLSCEQNLNHDAMYWYRQDPGQGLRLIYYSQIVNDFQKGDIAEGYSVSREKKESFPLTVTSAQKNPTAFYLCASSTPEQGSTIYFGEGSWLTVV.